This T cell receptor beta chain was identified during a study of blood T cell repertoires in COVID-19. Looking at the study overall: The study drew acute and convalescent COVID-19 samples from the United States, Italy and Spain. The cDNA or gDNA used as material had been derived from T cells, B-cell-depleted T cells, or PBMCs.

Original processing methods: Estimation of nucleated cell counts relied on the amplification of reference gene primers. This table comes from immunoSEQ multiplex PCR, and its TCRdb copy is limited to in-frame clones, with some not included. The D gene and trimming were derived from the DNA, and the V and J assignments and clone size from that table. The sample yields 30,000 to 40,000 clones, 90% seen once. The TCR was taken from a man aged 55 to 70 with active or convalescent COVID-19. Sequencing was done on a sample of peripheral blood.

Here the CDR3 reads CASSQDRAGTHEQYF. The CDR3 DNA reads as TGTGCCAGCAGCCAAGATCGGGCGGGGACCCACGAGCAGTACTTC. This chain uses TRBV3-1 (or the pseudogene TRBV3-2) with TRBJ2-7; a weak D match, TRBD2 (6 bases). There are 15 residues in the CDR3. Trimming took off 0 bases at V and 5 bases at J, with 14 bases between the two ends. CDR1 is LGHDT and CDR2 is YNNKEL in the germline V gene (reference sequence).